A selection of T cell receptor beta chains follows, all from one sample in a study of shared clonotypes between healthy human individuals. Some clones are missing from TCRdb's copy, which holds only in-frame ones; the method was immunoSEQ multiplex PCR. The repertoire has about 600,000 clones, just over 75% of them found once; the top ten carry approximately 12%. Sequences were obtained from PBMCs. Every receptor here comes from a woman between 40 and 50 years old in good health. Some clones in this sample may be carry-over from other donors' samples. The CDR3 runs from the conserved cysteine through the conserved F or W. The D gene is left open where the match is weak. A row's size may be missing; if present it is once, few, many or a size class.

j_call v_call d_call clone_size cdr3_aa cdr3_nt
TRBJ1-2 TRBV4-3 NA NA CASSQDQGVGGYTF TGCGCCAGCAGCCAAGATCAGGGTGTCGGAGGCTACACCTTC
TRBJ2-3 TRBV30 TRBD2 NA CAWSDGWASGMGSADTQYF TGTGCCTGGAGTGACGGTTGGGCTAGCGGGATGGGGTCAGCAGATACGCAGTATTTT
TRBJ2-5 TRBV2 NA NA CASTLVRETQYF TGTGCCAGCACGTTAGTCAGGGAGACCCAGTACTTC
TRBJ2-7 TRBV19 TRBD1 NA CASNMTGMVYEQYF TGTGCCAGTAACATGACAGGGATGGTCTACGAGCAGTACTTC
TRBJ2-2 TRBV11-2 NA NA CASSLSGGSNTGELFF TGTGCCAGCAGCTTATCCGGCGGATCGAACACCGGGGAGCTGTTTTTT
TRBJ1-4 TRBV29-1 TRBD1 NA CSVTGGEKLFF TGCAGCGTTACAGGGGGCGAAAAACTGTTTTTT
TRBJ2-7 TRBV28 NA few CASSPPGEATYEQYF TGTGCCAGCAGCCCTCCGGGGGAGGCGACCTACGAGCAGTACTTC
TRBJ2-7 TRBV7-2 TRBD2 NA CASRSGTSAAEQYF TGTGCCAGCAGATCCGGGACTAGCGCGGCCGAGCAGTACTTC
TRBJ2-7 TRBV7-9 NA NA CASSPGLYEQYF TGTGCCAGCAGCCCCGGCCTCTACGAGCAGTACTTC
TRBJ2-1 TRBV7-2 NA NA CASSLMIVGNNEQFF TGTGCCAGCAGCTTAATGATTGTAGGAAACAATGAGCAGTTCTTC
TRBJ2-5 TRBV7-2 TRBD1 many CASRAGQAAETQYF TGTGCCAGCAGAGCAGGACAGGCCGCGGAGACCCAGTACTTC
TRBJ2-2 TRBV5-4 NA NA CASTSASGAGELFF TGTGCCAGCACCTCCGCCTCAGGGGCCGGGGAGCTGTTTTTT
TRBJ1-5 TRBV28 NA NA CASTTSGPQHF TGTGCCAGCACCACGTCAGGGCCCCAGCATTTT
TRBJ2-1 TRBV7-2 NA NA CASSFLSGLLDTNEQFF TGTGCCAGCAGCTTCCTGTCAGGACTACTCGATACCAATGAGCAGTTCTTC
TRBJ2-7 TRBV7-2 TRBD1 NA CASSLKQGAYEQYF TGTGCCAGCAGCCTTAAACAGGGGGCCTACGAGCAGTACTTC
TRBJ1-4 TRBV6-1 NA many CASSEGDVGTRGF TGTGCCAGCAGTGAAGGAGATGTGGGCACTCGGGGTTTT
TRBJ2-7 TRBV7-3 NA NA CASSLTGGNEQYF TGTGCCAGCAGCTTAACAGGAGGGAACGAGCAGTACTTC
TRBJ2-1 TRBV7-6 NA NA CASSRALPGYNEQFF TGTGCCAGCAGCAGGGCCCTCCCCGGGTACAATGAGCAGTTCTTC
TRBJ1-2 TRBV6-6 NA NA CATESTNYGYTF TGTGCCACTGAGAGCACGAACTATGGCTACACCTTC
TRBJ2-4 TRBV5-1 TRBD1 few CASSRGQGGEIQYF TGCGCCAGCAGCCGGGGACAGGGAGGGGAAATTCAGTACTTC
TRBJ2-3 TRBV7-9 NA NA CASSLPWTASTDTQYF TGTGCCAGCAGCTTACCCTGGACAGCTAGCACAGATACGCAGTATTTT
TRBJ2-7 TRBV19 NA NA CASSFGGSYEQYF TGTGCCAGTAGTTTTGGGGGCTCCTACGAGCAGTACTTC
TRBJ2-7 TRBV15 TRBD2 NA CATSSGRTYEQYF TGTGCCACCAGCAGCGGGAGGACCTACGAGCAGTACTTC
TRBJ2-1 TRBV7-3 TRBD2 NA CASSYAGVPHEQFF TGTGCCAGCAGCTACGCGGGAGTCCCCCATGAGCAGTTCTTC
TRBJ1-1 TRBV7-6 TRBD1 few CASSPRGTGRTGEAFF TGTGCCAGCAGCCCACGAGGGACAGGACGAACAGGTGAAGCTTTCTTT
TRBJ1-1 TRBV7-8 NA few CASSVTGPNTEAFF TGTGCCAGCAGCGTAACAGGACCGAACACTGAAGCTTTCTTT
TRBJ2-5 TRBV5-4 TRBD1 NA CASSRDRRQETQYF TGTGCCAGCAGCCGGGACAGGCGTCAAGAGACCCAGTACTTC